These T cell receptor beta chains were read from a single sample in a study of cytomegalovirus exposure and HLA in healthy donors. Sequencing used immunoSEQ multiplex PCR; TCRdb keeps in-frame clones, though not all of them. The sample comprises roughly 130,000 clones, approximately 82% of which are singletons, and about 3% rests with the top ten. The sequenced material came from PBMCs. The source of these receptors is a woman between 18 and 30 years old in good health and CMV-seropositive. CDR3s include the opening cysteine and the closing phenylalanine or tryptophan. The D gene is left open where the match is weak. The size field is filled for only some rows; it gives once, few, many or a size class.

cdr3_aa | cdr3_nt | d_call | v_call | clone_size | j_call
CASTLDGENIQYF | TGTGCCAGCACCTTGGACGGGGAAAACATTCAGTACTTC | . | TRBV6-6 | . | TRBJ2-4
CASSSTDKSSYNSPLHF | TGTGCCAGCAGTTCCACGGACAAGAGCTCCTATAATTCACCCCTCCACTTT | . | TRBV27 | . | TRBJ1-6
CASGSPGTDTQYF | TGTGCCAGCGGGAGTCCGGGAACAGATACGCAGTATTTT | . | TRBV9 | few | TRBJ2-3
CASSEVLTYGYTF | TGTGCCAGCAGTGAAGTTCTAACTTATGGCTACACCTTC | . | TRBV6-1 | . | TRBJ1-2
CASGADRYTDTQYF | TGTGCCAGCGGGGCGGACAGATACACAGATACGCAGTATTTT | . | TRBV6-1 | . | TRBJ2-3
CASSILPTANYGYTF | TGTGCCAGTAGTATTCTACCGACAGCTAACTATGGCTACACCTTC | . | TRBV19 | few | TRBJ1-2
CASSSDRDSGYTF | TGTGCCAGCAGCTCTGACAGGGACAGTGGCTACACCTTC | TRBD1 | TRBV7-9 | . | TRBJ1-2
CASKLTGGTNQPQHF | TGTGCCAGCAAACTGACAGGGGGGACCAATCAGCCCCAGCATTTT | TRBD1 | TRBV27 | . | TRBJ1-5
CASSFFSSTDTQYF | TGTGCCAGCAGTTTTTTCTCCAGCACAGATACGCAGTATTTT | . | TRBV27 | few | TRBJ2-3
CASSEDGGNEQFF | TGTGCCAGCAGTGAAGACGGGGGCAATGAGCAGTTCTTC | . | TRBV6-1 | few | TRBJ2-1
CASSFVRQSSYEQYF | TGTGCCAGCAGTTTCGTAAGACAGAGCTCCTACGAGCAGTACTTC | . | TRBV27 | . | TRBJ2-7
CSVEDWAEYEQYF | TGCAGCGTTGAAGACTGGGCAGAATACGAGCAGTACTTC | . | TRBV29-1 | . | TRBJ2-7
CASSFQGAKYEQYF | TGTGCCAGCAGTTTTCAAGGGGCCAAATACGAGCAGTACTTC | . | TRBV27 | . | TRBJ2-7
CASSQGPEAFF | TGTGCCAGCAGTCAGGGCCCTGAAGCTTTCTTT | . | TRBV6-1 | . | TRBJ1-1
CASSPVGGYNEQFF | TGTGCCAGCAGCCCCGTGGGGGGATACAATGAGCAGTTCTTC | . | TRBV7-3 | . | TRBJ2-1
CASSPWTSGGSMIHSSTDTQYF | TGCGCCAGCAGCCCCTGGACTAGCGGGGGGTCGATGATCCATTCTAGCACAGATACGCAGTATTTT | TRBD2 | TRBV5-1 | . | TRBJ2-3
CASSIEGVGEQYF | TGTGCCAGTAGTATTGAGGGTGTGGGCGAGCAGTACTTC | . | TRBV19 | . | TRBJ2-7
CASSATIGGADTQYF | TGTGCCAGCAGCGCAACAATAGGGGGAGCAGATACGCAGTATTTT | . | TRBV9 | . | TRBJ2-3
CASSLSGGSYEQYF | TGTGCCAGCAGTTTAAGCGGGGGCTCCTACGAGCAGTACTTC | TRBD2 | TRBV28 | once | TRBJ2-7
CASSANPVNTEAFF | TGCGCCAGCAGCGCAAACCCAGTGAACACTGAAGCTTTCTTT | . | TRBV5-1 | once | TRBJ1-1
CASRTGVGAFF | TGTGCCAGCAGAACAGGAGTCGGAGCTTTCTTT | . | TRBV28 | . | TRBJ1-1
CASSRLAGPRGTQYF | TGTGCCAGTTCCCGACTAGCGGGTCCTAGGGGGACCCAGTACTTC | TRBD2 | TRBV19 | . | TRBJ2-5
CASSEWAHRGETQYF | TGTGCCAGCAGTGAATGGGCCCACCGTGGAGAGACCCAGTACTTC | . | TRBV6-1 | . | TRBJ2-5
CASSAQTGSTEAFF | TGTGCCAGCAGCGCTCAAACTGGGAGCACTGAAGCTTTCTTT | . | TRBV11-1 | . | TRBJ1-1
CASSLGGLLNQPQHF | TGTGCCAGCAGCTTAGGCGGCTTGCTAAATCAGCCCCAGCATTTT | . | TRBV7-9 | . | TRBJ1-5
CASSPQDRDNYGYTF | TGTGCCAGCAGCCCCCAGGACAGGGATAACTATGGCTACACCTTC | TRBD1 | TRBV5-4 | . | TRBJ1-2
CASSEYSQPQHF | TGTGCCAGCAGTGAATATTCCCAGCCCCAGCATTTT | . | TRBV6-1 | few | TRBJ1-5
CASSPGQGQNEAFF | TGTGCCAGCAGCCCCGGACAGGGCCAAAATGAAGCTTTCTTT | TRBD1 | TRBV11-3 | . | TRBJ1-1
CASSNRVYEQYF | TGTGCCAGCAGCAACAGGGTCTACGAGCAGTACTTC | . | TRBV25-1 | . | TRBJ2-7
CASSYTGATDTQYF | TGTGCCAGCAGTTACACAGGGGCCACAGATACGCAGTATTTT | TRBD1 | TRBV25-1 | . | TRBJ2-3
CASSVGQGRGYTF | TGTGCCAGTAGTGTGGGACAGGGGAGAGGCTACACCTTC | TRBD1 | TRBV19 | . | TRBJ1-2
CASSFTGARTDTQYF | TGCGCCAGCAGCTTCACAGGGGCAAGGACAGATACGCAGTATTTT | TRBD1 | TRBV5-1 | once | TRBJ2-3
CATSSGYYEQYF | TGTGCCACCAGCAGCGGGTACTACGAGCAGTACTTC | . | TRBV15 | once | TRBJ2-7
CASSSLGQGMNTEAFF | TGTGCCAGCAGCTCTCTCGGACAGGGCATGAACACTGAAGCTTTCTTT | TRBD1 | TRBV7-9 | once | TRBJ1-1
CASSSLPSRDRGSPGELFF | TGTGCCAGCAGCTCCCTCCCTTCCCGGGACAGGGGTTCCCCCGGGGAGCTGTTTTTT | TRBD1 | TRBV7-9 | . | TRBJ2-2
CASRFTGGRDTGELFF | TGTGCCAGCAGGTTCACGGGGGGGCGTGACACCGGGGAGCTGTTTTTT | TRBD2 | TRBV11-2 | few | TRBJ2-2
CASSSTSTGNTEAFF | TGTGCCAGCAGCTCTACGTCCACAGGAAACACTGAAGCTTTCTTT | . | TRBV7-3 | . | TRBJ1-1
CASSWLAGGQETQYF | TGTGCCAGCAGTTGGCTAGCGGGGGGCCAAGAGACCCAGTACTTC | TRBD2 | TRBV13 | few | TRBJ2-5
CASSLGGQSSGNTIYF | TGCGCCAGCAGCTTGGGGGGACAGAGCTCTGGAAACACCATATATTTT | TRBD1 | TRBV5-1 | . | TRBJ1-3
CAIRGQGEYEQYF | TGTGCCATTAGGGGACAGGGGGAATACGAGCAGTACTTC | TRBD1 | TRBV27 | . | TRBJ2-7
CASRRGGTRGGDTQYF | TGTGCCAGCAGGCGGGGAGGGACTCGAGGGGGGGATACGCAGTATTTT | . | TRBV7-8 | . | TRBJ2-3
CASSQPGQPYNEQFF | TGCGCCAGCAGCCAACCGGGACAGCCATACAATGAGCAGTTCTTC | TRBD1 | TRBV4-1 | . | TRBJ2-1
CASSYRDNEQFF | TGTGCCAGCAGCTACCGGGACAATGAGCAGTTCTTC | . | TRBV7-9 | . | TRBJ2-1
CASSEIGVETEAFF | TGTGCCAGCAGTGAAATCGGGGTCGAGACTGAAGCTTTCTTT | . | TRBV6-5 | few | TRBJ1-1
CASSPGQSYEQYF | TGTGCCAGCAGTCCTGGACAGTCCTACGAGCAGTACTTC | . | TRBV6-1 | . | TRBJ2-7
CASSTRGLGTDTQYF | TGTGCCAGCAGCACCCGAGGACTAGGGACAGATACGCAGTATTTT | TRBD2 | TRBV9 | . | TRBJ2-3